These T cell receptor beta chains were read from a single sample in a study of molecular identifiers for immune sequencing clone quantification. TCRdb analysed the PCR reads with MiXCR anew, one entry per CDR3 protein. Here the sample spans about 36,000 distinct CDR3 sequences, 15% to 20% being singletons. The sequenced material came from naive CD8+ T cells from blood, with Jurkat cell RNA spiked in. These receptors were obtained from a human donor in good health. Some libraries in this study had Jurkat cell RNA spiked in. Both conserved end residues are part of each CDR3. Fields, in order: D gene, J gene, V gene, clone size, CDR3 protein, CDR3 DNA. A D gene is named only where the DNA matches it firmly. Size is stated for part of the rows, as once, few or many counts, or as a class when the clone is expanded.

D: TRBD1; J: TRBJ2-7; V: TRBV11-2; size: many; CDR3: CASSLAGGVYEQYF; DNA: TGTGCCAGCAGCTTAGCAGGGGGAGTCTACGAGCAGTACTTC
D: -; J: TRBJ2-1; V: TRBV24-1; size: few; CDR3: CATSDLGDPFHNEQFF; DNA: TGTGCCACCAGTGATCTGGGGGATCCATTCCACAATGAGCAGTTCTTC
D: -; J: TRBJ2-3; V: TRBV27; size: many; CDR3: CASSHTPRSRIGTDTQYF; DNA: TGTGCCAGCAGCCACACTCCACGGTCTAGAATTGGTACAGATACGCAGTATTTT
D: TRBD2; J: TRBJ2-6; V: TRBV5-4; size: many; CDR3: CASSLSGDHSGANVLTF; DNA: TGTGCCAGCAGCTTGAGCGGGGACCACTCTGGGGCCAACGTCCTGACTTTC
D: -; J: TRBJ2-3; V: TRBV5-6; size: once; CDR3: CASSTRATGTDTQYF; DNA: TGTGCCAGCAGCACACGGGCGACAGGCACAGATACGCAGTATTTT
D: -; J: TRBJ1-2; V: TRBV7-3; size: -; CDR3: CASTAEDYGYTF; DNA: TGTGCCAGCACGGCAGAGGACTATGGCTACACCTTT
D: TRBD2; J: TRBJ2-3; V: TRBV6-2/TRBV6-3; size: many; CDR3: CASRIGTTYTDTQYF; DNA: TGTGCCAGCAGAATTGGGACTACCTACACAGATACGCAGTATTTT
D: -; J: TRBJ2-1; V: TRBV20-1; size: many; CDR3: CSARGLAWDGVTYNEQFF; DNA: TGCAGTGCTAGAGGCCTCGCCTGGGATGGGGTTACCTACAATGAGCAGTTCTTC
D: -; J: TRBJ1-1; V: TRBV27; size: many; CDR3: CASSLSRPGTYTEAFF; DNA: TGTGCCAGCAGTTTATCGAGGCCAGGGACATACACTGAAGCTTTCTTT
D: TRBD1; J: TRBJ1-1; V: TRBV5-4; size: -; CDR3: CASSLGDSIFEAFF; DNA: TGTGCCAGCAGCTTGGGGGACAGCATATTTGAAGCTTTCTTT
D: TRBD1; J: TRBJ2-1; V: TRBV6-5; size: many; CDR3: CASSYSIGGGGWNEQFF; DNA: TGTGCCAGCAGTTACTCAATAGGGGGCGGAGGATGGAATGAGCAGTTCTTC
D: TRBD1; J: TRBJ2-7; V: TRBV7-9; size: many; CDR3: CASSSPQGHPYEQYF; DNA: TGTGCCAGCAGCTCACCACAGGGGCACCCGTACGAGCAGTACTTC
D: -; J: TRBJ2-1; V: TRBV6-1; size: many; CDR3: CASSPPSEPTYNEQFF; DNA: TGTGCCAGCAGTCCTCCTAGCGAGCCGACCTACAATGAGCAGTTCTTC
D: TRBD2; J: TRBJ2-3; V: TRBV20-1; size: many; CDR3: CSARALAGGQDTQYF; DNA: TGCAGTGCTAGAGCACTAGCGGGGGGGCAAGATACGCAGTATTTT
D: TRBD1; J: TRBJ2-6; V: TRBV10-3; size: many; CDR3: CAISRTGGLSGANVLTF; DNA: TGTGCCATCAGCAGGACAGGGGGCCTCTCTGGGGCCAACGTCCTGACTTTC
D: -; J: TRBJ2-2; V: TRBV19; size: -; CDR3: CATEITGRTGELFF; DNA: TGTGCCACCGAGATAACAGGGAGGACCGGGGAGCTGTTTTTT
D: -; J: TRBJ2-5; V: TRBV20-1; size: many; CDR3: CSARDFEAAQETQYF; DNA: TGCAGTGCTAGAGATTTTGAGGCGGCCCAAGAGACCCAGTACTTC
D: TRBD2; J: TRBJ2-1; V: TRBV19; size: many; CDR3: CATQRSSGSSYNEQFF; DNA: TGTGCCACCCAGCGGTCTAGCGGGAGCTCCTACAATGAGCAGTTCTTC
D: -; J: TRBJ1-1; V: TRBV6-2/TRBV6-3; size: many; CDR3: CASSLSGPSEAFF; DNA: TGTGCCAGCAGCCTCTCGGGGCCCTCTGAAGCTTTCTTT
D: -; J: TRBJ2-1; V: TRBV4-1; size: many; CDR3: CASSQGDRGFVNEQFF; DNA: TGCGCCAGCAGCCAAGGAGATAGGGGTTTTGTCAATGAGCAGTTCTTC
D: TRBD1; J: TRBJ1-5; V: TRBV14; size: many; CDR3: CASSQDFYQDRGISSNQPQHF; DNA: TGTGCCAGCAGCCAAGATTTTTATCAGGACAGGGGGATTTCGAGCAATCAGCCCCAGCATTTT
D: TRBD1; J: TRBJ2-7; V: TRBV29-1; size: many; CDR3: CSVEDRDPYEQYF; DNA: TGCAGCGTTGAGGACAGGGATCCCTACGAGCAGTACTTC
D: TRBD1; J: TRBJ1-1; V: TRBV6-2/TRBV6-3; size: -; CDR3: CAISLTGGPTSEAFF; DNA: TGTGCCATCTCCTTGACAGGGGGGCCTACCTCGGAGGCTTTCTTT
D: -; J: TRBJ2-1; V: TRBV24-1; size: many; CDR3: CATGGNEQFF; DNA: TGTGCCACCGGCGGGAATGAGCAGTTCTTC
D: -; J: TRBJ2-7; V: TRBV20-1; size: many; CDR3: CSARESGAYEQYF; DNA: TGCAGTGCCCGAGAGTCTGGGGCCTACGAGCAGTACTTC
D: TRBD1; J: TRBJ2-3; V: TRBV9; size: many; CDR3: CASSVAERQGFTYTQYF; DNA: TGTGCCAGCAGCGTAGCTGAGAGACAGGGGTTTACCTATACGCAGTATTTT
D: TRBD2; J: TRBJ2-5; V: TRBV9; size: many; CDR3: CASSTGTSGRAEETQYF; DNA: TGTGCCAGCAGCACCGGGACTAGCGGGAGGGCTGAAGAGACCCAGTACTTC
D: TRBD2; J: TRBJ2-3; V: TRBV6-2/TRBV6-3; size: few; CDR3: CASSYLIAGTNTDTRYF; DNA: TGTGCCAGCAGTTACTTGATAGCGGGGACCAACACAGATACGCGGTATTTT
D: TRBD1; J: TRBJ2-7; V: TRBV20-1; size: few; CDR3: CSASGQTYEQYF; DNA: TGCAGTGCATCGGGACAGACCTACGAGCAGTACTTC
D: -; J: TRBJ2-7; V: TRBV13; size: few; CDR3: CASSESYEQYF; DNA: TGTGCCAGCAGCGAATCCTACGAGCAGTACTTC
D: -; J: TRBJ1-4; V: TRBV4-1; size: many; CDR3: CASSPTRENEKLFF; DNA: TGCGCCAGCAGCCCGACACGGGAGAATGAAAAACTGTTTTTT
D: TRBD2; J: TRBJ2-2; V: TRBV9; size: many; CDR3: CASSRFQGSRSGRANPGELFF; DNA: TGTGCCAGCAGCCGATTTCAGGGATCTAGAAGCGGGAGGGCGAATCCCGGGGAGCTGTTTTTT
D: TRBD1; J: TRBJ2-5; V: TRBV27; size: many; CDR3: CASSLWGRGQETQYF; DNA: TGTGCCAGCAGTTTATGGGGCAGGGGGCAAGAGACCCAGTACTTC
D: -; J: TRBJ2-3; V: TRBV7-9; size: many; CDR3: CASSSRGRMDTQYF; DNA: TGTGCCAGCAGCTCACGAGGGAGGATGGATACGCAGTATTTT
D: TRBD1; J: TRBJ2-1; V: TRBV4-2; size: many; CDR3: CASSLHQGDRNEQFF; DNA: TGTGCCAGCAGCCTCCACCAGGGGGACAGGAATGAGCAGTTCTTC
D: -; J: TRBJ2-2; V: TRBV20-1; size: many; CDR3: CSARVVGELFF; DNA: TGCAGTGCTAGAGTCGTCGGGGAGCTGTTTTTT
D: -; J: TRBJ1-1; V: TRBV7-8; size: many; CDR3: CASSPWGKGEAFF; DNA: TGTGCCAGCAGCCCATGGGGGAAGGGTGAAGCTTTCTTT
D: -; J: TRBJ2-2; V: TRBV3-1; size: many; CDR3: CASSIRAEMRTGELFF; DNA: TGTGCCAGCAGCATTAGAGCGGAGATGAGGACCGGGGAGCTGTTTTTT
D: -; J: TRBJ2-1; V: TRBV19; size: -; CDR3: CASSISAYNEQFF; DNA: TGTGCCAGTAGTATTTCAGCCTACAATGAGCAGTTCTTC
D: -; J: TRBJ2-7; V: TRBV5-5; size: many; CDR3: CASSFGPSSVEQYF; DNA: TGTGCCAGCAGCTTTGGACCAAGCTCGGTCGAGCAGTACTTC
D: TRBD2; J: TRBJ2-1; V: TRBV7-2; size: many; CDR3: CASSSPAGELAGVFSYNEQFF; DNA: TGTGCCAGCAGCTCCCCGGCGGGAGAACTAGCGGGGGTTTTTTCCTACAATGAGCAGTTCTTC
D: -; J: TRBJ2-2; V: TRBV7-9; size: many; CDR3: CASSLIGVKNTGELFF; DNA: TGTGCCAGCAGCTTAATAGGGGTCAAGAACACCGGGGAGCTGTTTTTT
D: -; J: TRBJ1-6; V: TRBV20-1; size: many; CDR3: CSARDRRQTLNSPLHF; DNA: TGCAGTGCTAGAGATCGGCGTCAGACCTTAAATTCACCCCTCCACTTT
D: -; J: TRBJ2-5; V: TRBV7-8; size: many; CDR3: CASSWTRRSEETQYF; DNA: TGTGCCAGCAGCTGGACCCGTAGGTCGGAAGAGACCCAGTACTTC
D: -; J: TRBJ1-5; V: TRBV20-1; size: many; CDR3: CSVRLSNQPQHF; DNA: TGCAGTGTCCGCCTGAGCAATCAGCCCCAGCATTTT
D: TRBD1; J: TRBJ2-7; V: TRBV4-3; size: many; CDR3: CASSQDRTGGYEQYF; DNA: TGCGCCAGCAGCCAAGATAGGACAGGGGGCTACGAGCAGTACTTC
D: -; J: TRBJ2-7; V: TRBV20-1; size: many; CDR3: CSARGGGGYEQYF; DNA: TGCAGTGCTAGGGGTGGGGGCGGCTACGAGCAGTACTTC
D: -; J: TRBJ2-5; V: TRBV5-6; size: -; CDR3: CASSFSGGAILQETQYF; DNA: TGTGCCAGCAGCTTTTCCGGCGGGGCCATACTTCAAGAGACCCAGTACTTC
D: -; J: TRBJ1-1; V: TRBV7-2; size: -; CDR3: CASSLGVGFMNTEASF; DNA: TGTGCCAGCAGCTTAGGAGTAGGGTTCATGAACACTGAAGCTTCCTTT
D: TRBD2; J: TRBJ2-4; V: TRBV13; size: -; CDR3: CASSLGTSGRTVAKNIQYF; DNA: TGTGCCAGCAGCTTAGGGACTAGCGGGAGGACAGTAGCCAAAAACATTCAGTACTTC
D: TRBD2; J: TRBJ2-7; V: TRBV20-1; size: -; CDR3: CSARNLAGSSHEQYF; DNA: TGCAGTGCTAGAAATCTAGCGGGAAGCTCCCACGAGCAGTACTTC
D: -; J: TRBJ1-1; V: TRBV7-9; size: many; CDR3: CASSIQKTEAFF; DNA: TGTGCCAGCAGCATCCAGAAGACTGAAGCTTTCTTT
D: -; J: TRBJ2-3; V: TRBV6-2/TRBV6-3; size: many; CDR3: CASSSDFLQYF; DNA: TGTGCCAGCAGTAGCGACTTTTTGCAGTATTTT
D: TRBD2; J: TRBJ2-7; V: TRBV4-1; size: many; CDR3: CASSHGLAEGYEQYF; DNA: TGCGCCAGCAGCCATGGACTAGCGGAGGGATACGAGCAGTACTTC
D: TRBD2; J: TRBJ2-7; V: TRBV7-9; size: many; CDR3: CASSLTVSLAGGPGEQYF; DNA: TGTGCCAGCAGCTTGACCGTATCGCTAGCGGGGGGGCCTGGGGAGCAGTACTTC
D: TRBD2; J: TRBJ2-1; V: TRBV7-9; size: few; CDR3: CASRMTSGIYNEQFF; DNA: TGTGCCAGCAGGATGACTAGCGGAATTTACAATGAGCAGTTCTTC